This T cell receptor beta chain was retrieved from a study of OX40 agonist ivuxolimab in advanced cancers. Whole-study findings and limits: Among T cells, CD8+ cells averaged more expanded clones than CD4+ cells.

This clone came up once. The antigen is not known. CDR3 length: 15 amino acids. The germline CDR1 and CDR2 sequences are SGHVS and FQNEAQ. Trimming left V 5 bases short and J 1 base short, with 14 bases between. The data were produced by immunoSEQ multiplex PCR, yet TCRdb's version contains in-frame clones alone and is incomplete. The sample lists roughly 100,000 clones; approximately 87% were seen once. V and J are TRBV7-8 and TRBJ1-1; a weak D match, TRBD1 (6 bases). The source material was CD4+ or CD8+ T cells sorted from blood, sampled in a trial of the OX40 agonist ivuxolimab. This TCR was sampled from an adult with an advanced solid tumor such as melanoma, head and neck, liver or kidney cancer. The CDR3 bases are TGTGCCAGCAGCACCGACAGGACTGCGAACACTGAAGCTTTCTTT. As protein: CASSTDRTANTEAFF.